These T cell receptor beta chains were read from a single sample in a study of cytomegalovirus exposure and HLA in healthy donors. Sequenced by immunoSEQ multiplex PCR; TCRdb stores in-frame clones only, minus some. Here the sample spans 97,000 or so clones, over 75% being singletons. Material: PBMCs. The receptors were gathered from a man aged 18 to 35 in good health and CMV-seropositive. CDR3s leave out the opening cysteine and the closing phenylalanine or tryptophan. The order of the fields is V gene, clone size, CDR3 protein. Rows give clone size only sometimes, using once, few, many, or a class for an expanded clone.

>TRBV19|.
ASSIEKGQGREPQH
>TRBV20-1|.
SARSGYGYT
>TRBV28|.
ASTGGGTGDGELF
>TRBV6-1|.
ASGYLNTGELF
>TRBV29-1|.
SVDEAGGSTEAF
>TRBV11-2|.
ASSFQGNPGNTIY
>TRBV29-1|.
SATSLSGGTEAF
>TRBV19|.
ASSMRANGLGEQF
>TRBV10-2|.
ASRGGSYEQY
>TRBV9|.
ASSVGGSSAYNEQF
>TRBV10-3|.
AIQEGSSGPVPEQY
>TRBV15|.
ATSVTFGASYNEQF
>TRBV13|.
ASSLRSGLDRDQPQH
>TRBV4-3|.
ASSRDRVQGAYEQY
>TRBV21-1|.
ASSRPGRGNSNQPQH
>TRBV2|once
ASRWTPGAATDTQY
>TRBV7-9|.
ASSQIRDSYEQY
>TRBV4-1|.
ASSQGEGNLGNQPQH
>TRBV2|once
ASSSLGGTDTQY
>TRBV4-1|few
ASSQPDRANYGYT